Each of the 3 T cell receptor beta chains below was sequenced from the same sample in a study of early T cells in non-severe SARS-CoV-2 infection. TCRdb used MiXCR to reprocess the 5' RACE reads, holding one entry per CDR3 protein. This table holds 56,000 or so distinct CDR3 sequences, roughly 8% found once. Sequencing input: whole blood. The origin of the receptors is an adult who was a healthcare worker with PCR-confirmed SARS-CoV-2 infection or an uninfected control (not recorded which).

The rearrangement uses TRBV6-6 and TRBJ1-5; D may be TRBD1 (5 bases). V was cut by 4 bases and J by 0 bases, with 16 bases left in between. In germline, CDR1 is MNHNY, CDR2 SVGAGI (reference sequence). This CDR3 spans 17 amino acids. CDR3 sequence reads: CASSSRTLSDSNQPQHF. The CDR3 DNA reads TGTGCCAGCAGTTCCAGGACACTCTCAGATAGCAATCAGCCCCAGCATTTT.

The J gene is TRBJ1-2, the V gene TRBV20-1; unclear D gene. Deletions cut 0 bases from V and 2 bases from J, with 16 bases between. The germline V gene encodes CDR1 DFQATT and CDR2 SNEGSKA (reference sequence). This CDR3 is built from 16 residues. The CDR3 DNA reads as TGCAGTGCTAGAGATCGAACCGGAGTATCCAACTATGGCTACACCTTC. This codes for CSARDRTGVSNYGYTF.

This clonotype was seen ten or more times. This chain connects TRBV5-1 to TRBJ2-7, with TRBD1 matching 7 bases. The ends lost 4 bases at V and 0 bases at J; junction bases unmatched: 7. This CDR3 is 15 amino acids long. Germline V gene lookup returns CDR1 SGHRS and CDR2 YFSETQ. CDR3 DNA sequence: TGCGCCAGCAGCCCACAGGGGATTTCCTCCTACGAGCAGTACTTC. Protein: CASSPQGISSYEQYF.